The clone carrying this T cell receptor (beta chain) was picked up one time. Its specificity is not known. This specimen comes from a study of cytomegalovirus exposure and HLA in healthy donors. Study results and limitations: Segments of the TCR beta V type were, in most cases, productive about 87% or about 30% of the time in an earlier analysis.

The PCR was carried out with 60 Vbeta primers and 13 Jbeta primers. Generated by immunoSEQ multiplex PCR, the TCRdb table keeps only in-frame clones and is missing some. The sample holds 55,000 to 80,000 clones, approximately 80% seen once. CDR1 is LGHNA and CDR2 is YSLEER in the germline V gene. After removal of 1 base from V and 7 bases from J, the junction contained 8 bases not matched to a gene. The CDR3 is 15 amino acids. The sequenced sample was PBMCs. The clonotype was recovered from a woman between 25 and 40 years old in good health and CMV-seronegative. The chain has TRBV4-3 and TRBJ1-2, with 8 bases lining up with TRBD1. The CDR3 DNA sequence: TGCGCCAGCAGCCAAGCACTACAGGGGGGGGGTGGCTACACCTTC. It codes for CASSQALQGGGGYTF.